The 3 T cell receptor delta chains reported below all come from one sample, sequenced in a study of gamma-delta chains in newborns, infants, children. TCRdb re-called the reads with CATT. The sample contains several thousand delta-chain clones, about 3.4% of which appear only once. Sequencing used blood. The receptors stem from a child who was a newborn, infant or young child, either healthy, febrile or measles-vaccinated (not recorded which).

The chain has TRDV1 and TRDJ1; 7 bases line up with TRDD3. There are 20 residues in the CDR3. Germline V CDR1 and CDR2: TSWWSYY, QGS. V lost 2 bases, J lost 0 bases, and 18 bases stayed unmatched. Here the CDR3 DNA reads TGTGCTCTTGGGGAAGGTAGTGAGTGGGGGACCCCCCAGTACACCGATAAACTCATCTTT. It translates to CALGEGSEWGTPQYTDKLIF.

This clone was recorded a few times. TCRdb's protein, taken from a much larger clone, differs from this DNA's translation at residue 15, likely owing to a read error; the protein displayed comes from the DNA. The rearrangement links TRDV2 to TRDJ3; 10 bases are shared with TRDD3. The germline CDR1 and CDR2 sequences are GEAIGNYY and EKD. This CDR3 is built from 18 residues. In DNA form, the CDR3 reads TGTGCCTGTGACACTGGGGGATACAGCTCCTGGGACACCCGACTGATGTTTTTC. Translation: CACDTGGYSSWDTRLMFF.

This clone was detected ten times or more. The rearrangement uses TRDV2 and TRDJ3; 7 nucleotides agree with TRDD3. CDR3 length: 18 residues. Germline loops: CDR1 GEAIGNYY, CDR2 EKD. With 2 bases clipped from V and 1 base from J, the junction kept 7 bases outside the gene matches. Here the CDR3 reads CACDNAGYPSWDTRQMFF. The CDR3 bases are TGTGCCTGTGACAACGCGGGATACCCGTCCTGGGACACCCGACAGATGTTTTTC.